The 14 T cell receptor beta chains given below trace back to one sample, sequenced in a study of T-cell memory formation after mild COVID-19 (dated by TCRdb to the early 2020s). Libraries were built with 5' RACE. Sequencing was performed on an Illumina NovaSeq 6000. TCRdb's own reprocessing of the public reads used fastp at Q25 and MiXCR and kept productive beta chains. All rows with the same CDR3 protein become a single entry with the most common DNA and genes. The sample has some 200,000 distinct CDR3 sequences on record, 9.5% to 10% of them singletons. Roughly 3.5% of the sample belongs to the ten largest clones. The sequenced sample consisted of PBMCs or a T cell subset sorted from them (not recorded which). These receptors were taken from a man aged 18 to 29 who had mild COVID-19 (a few samples of this study predate the infection). The sample titles of this study are shuffled in the database, so cell type and time point are left out; the donor was told from shared clones.

The V call is TRBV7-9, the J call TRBJ2-5; the D gene is possibly TRBD2 (7 bases). V lost 2 bases and J 4 bases, leaving 14 bases between the germline ends. The CDR3 is 15 residues long. Germline V gene lookup returns CDR1 SEHNR and CDR2 FQNEAQ (reference sequence). The CDR3 DNA reads TGTGCCAGCAGCTTATCCCGGGGGGCCTCAGAGACCCAGTACTTC. Translated: CASSLSRGASETQYF.

The chain combines TRBV5-1 with TRBJ2-3, with 14 bases aligning to TRBD2. The CDR3 is made up of 16 amino acids. Germline CDR1 SGHRS, CDR2 YFSETQ. J was trimmed by 2 bases and V by 5 bases; bases with no gene match: 4. This chain's CDR3 is CASSRTSGGNTDTQYF. In nucleotides, the CDR3 is TGCGCCAGCAGTCGGACTAGCGGGGGGAACACAGATACGCAGTATTTT.

This clonotype has a handful of counts. The genes are TRBV28 and TRBJ2-7, with a possible D match to TRBD2 (7 bases). The CDR3 runs 11 residues. Trimming shortened V by 11 bases and J by 8 bases, and 16 bases separated the two germline ends. Germline-derived CDR1 and CDR2 are MDHEN and SYDVKM. As DNA, the CDR3 is TGTGCCGCTGGGGGGGGCTTACAGCAGTACGTC. Residues: CAAGGGLQQYV.

This clonotype was counted at least ten times. Germline and junction disagree at one end, which may indicate a read error. The chain has TRBV4-2 and TRBJ2-3, with D perhaps TRBD2 (5 bases). Germline CDR1 LGHNA, CDR2 YNFKEQ. CDR3 size: 16 residues. The CDR3 reads CASRQEGGAGPDTQYF. The CDR3 bases are TGTGCCAGCAGGCAAGAGGGCGGAGCCGGGCCAGATACGCAGTATTTT.

The chain has TRBV5-1 and TRBJ1-2, with D possibly being TRBD1 (5 bases). V lost 2 bases, J lost 4 bases, and 12 bases lay in between. The CDR3 length is 14 residues. Germline loops: CDR1 SGHRS, CDR2 YFSETQ. The CDR3 loop is CASSLPGGTYGYTF. CDR3 sequence (DNA): TGCGCCAGCAGCTTACCGGGCGGGACCTATGGCTACACCTTC.

This clonotype showed up many times. The chain has TRBV12-5 and TRBJ2-2, with D uncertain. Per the germline V gene, CDR1 is LGHNT and CDR2 is FRNRAP. CDR3 length: 12 residues. Trimming took off 6 bases at V and 3 bases at J, with 5 bases between the two ends. The chain's CDR3 is CASGRDTGELFF. DNA for the CDR3: TGTGCTAGTGGACGCGACACCGGGGAGCTGTTTTTT.

The rearrangement links TRBV7-9 to TRBJ1-4, with D possibly TRBD1 on 5 matching bases. Germline V gene data show CDR1 as SEHNR and CDR2 as FQNEAQ (reference sequence). This CDR3 is 14 amino acids long. Trimming removed 1 base at V and 4 bases at J, with 7 bases between. The CDR3 here is CASSLGQSNEKLFF. The CDR3 bases are TGTGCCAGCAGCTTAGGACAGAGTAATGAAAAACTGTTTTTT.

This clonotype was observed a few times. This chain links TRBV3-1 with TRBJ1-5, with D maybe TRBD1 (5 bases). This CDR3 spans 15 amino acids. Per the germline V gene, CDR1 is LGHDT and CDR2 is YNNKEL (reference sequence). The ends were cut back, 3 bases at V and 3 bases at J, with 12 bases in the middle. This chain's CDR3 is CASSQDTQPNQPQHF. The CDR3 region has the DNA TGTGCCAGCAGCCAGGACACCCAACCCAATCAGCCCCAGCATTTT.

Only a few counts were recorded for this clonotype. The chain joins TRBV5-1 to TRBJ1-2; no clear D gene. Germline V gene lookup returns CDR1 SGHRS and CDR2 YFSETQ. V gave up 0 bases and J gave up 8 bases, with 11 bases separating them. The CDR3 is 13 amino acids. The CDR3: CASSLEAASGYTF. Written as DNA, the CDR3 is TGCGCCAGCAGCTTGGAAGCGGCATCGGGCTACACCTTC.

This clonotype showed up just a few times. The J gene is TRBJ2-1, the V gene TRBV7-2; the D gene is possibly TRBD1 (6 bases). V lost 4 bases and J lost 6, with 16 bases in between. The CDR3 is 15 amino acids. The germline V gene has CDR1 SGHTA and CDR2 FQGNSA. CDR3 coding DNA: TGTGCCAGCAGCTCGACAGGTTTTCATTCCAATGAGCAGTTCTTC. It is translated as CASSSTGFHSNEQFF.

V and J are TRBV18 and TRBJ1-5, with D maybe TRBD1 (6 bases). Germline CDR1 reads KGHSH; CDR2 reads LQKENI. The CDR3 is made up of 14 amino acids. Trimming cost V 1 base and J 9 bases, with 13 bases left between them. The CDR3 is CASSPRDKPSPQHF. Written as DNA, the CDR3 is TGTGCCAGCTCACCACGGGACAAGCCTTCGCCCCAGCATTTT.

The sample holds many counts of this clonotype. The V and J genes are TRBV6-5 and TRBJ2-5; 12 positions agree with TRBD1. V trimming: 11 bases; J trimming: 3 bases; junction bases outside the gene matches: 13. Germline lookup yields CDR1 MNHEY and CDR2 SVGAGI. This CDR3 comprises 16 residues. This chain's CDR3 is CALPPGTGGMEETQYF. As DNA, the CDR3 is TGTGCCCTCCCCCCAGGGACAGGGGGCATGGAAGAGACCCAGTACTTC.

A few counts support this clonotype. The rearrangement joins TRBV20-1 to TRBJ2-2; TRBD2 might be the D (6 bases). V gave up 0 bases and J gave up 0 bases, with 14 bases separating them. Germline lookup yields CDR1 DFQATT and CDR2 SNEGSKA (reference sequence). The CDR3 extends over 17 amino acids. The CDR3 spells CSARELARLANTGELFF. The DNA of the CDR3 is TGCAGTGCTAGAGAACTAGCACGGTTGGCGAACACCGGGGAGCTGTTTTTT.

The chain couples TRBV4-3 to TRBJ1-2; D is unresolved. V was cut by 0 bases and J by 11 bases, with 19 bases left in between. The length of the CDR3 is 15 residues. CDR1 is LGHNA, CDR2 YSLEER, per germline. DNA for the CDR3: TGCGCCAGCAGCCAAGAAGGCCGGAGCGTCCATTGGTACACCTTC. Its protein is CASSQEGRSVHWYTF.